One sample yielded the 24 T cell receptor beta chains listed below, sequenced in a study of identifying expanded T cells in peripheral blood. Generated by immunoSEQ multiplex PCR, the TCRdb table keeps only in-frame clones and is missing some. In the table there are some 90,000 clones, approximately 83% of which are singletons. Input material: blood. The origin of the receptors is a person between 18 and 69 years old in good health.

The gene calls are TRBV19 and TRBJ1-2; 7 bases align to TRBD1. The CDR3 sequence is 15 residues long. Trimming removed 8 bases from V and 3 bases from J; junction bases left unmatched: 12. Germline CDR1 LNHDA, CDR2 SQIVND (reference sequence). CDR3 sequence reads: CASRPQFTGDYGYTF. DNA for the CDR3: TGTGCCAGTCGCCCCCAATTCACAGGGGACTATGGCTACACCTTC.

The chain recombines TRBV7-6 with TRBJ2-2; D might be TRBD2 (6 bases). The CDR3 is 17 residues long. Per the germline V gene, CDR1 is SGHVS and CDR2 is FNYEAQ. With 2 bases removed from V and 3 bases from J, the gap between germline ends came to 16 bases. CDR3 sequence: CASSLPGGGSDTGELFF. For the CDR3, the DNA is TGTGCCAGCAGCTTACCCGGGGGAGGATCGGACACCGGGGAGCTGTTTTTT. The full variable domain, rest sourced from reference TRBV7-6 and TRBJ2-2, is GAGVSQSPRYKVTKRGQDVALRCDPISGHVSLYWYRQALGQGPEFLTYFNYEAQQDKSGLPNDRFSAERPEGSISTLTIQRTEQRDSAMYRCASSLPGGGSDTGELFFGEGSRLTVL.

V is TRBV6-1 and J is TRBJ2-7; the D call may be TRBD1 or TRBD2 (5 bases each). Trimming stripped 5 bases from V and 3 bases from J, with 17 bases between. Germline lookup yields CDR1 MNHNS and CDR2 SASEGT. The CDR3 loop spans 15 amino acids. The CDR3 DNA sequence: TGTGCCAGCAGTTCCCGGGACGGAAATATCTACGAGCAGTACTTC. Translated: CASSSRDGNIYEQYF.

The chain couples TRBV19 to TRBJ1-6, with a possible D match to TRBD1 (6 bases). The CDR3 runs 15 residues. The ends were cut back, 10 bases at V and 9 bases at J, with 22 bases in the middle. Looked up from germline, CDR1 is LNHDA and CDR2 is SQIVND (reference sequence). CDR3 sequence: CATHPQGPRISPLHF. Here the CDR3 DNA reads TGTGCCACCCACCCACAGGGACCGAGGATTTCACCCCTCCACTTT.

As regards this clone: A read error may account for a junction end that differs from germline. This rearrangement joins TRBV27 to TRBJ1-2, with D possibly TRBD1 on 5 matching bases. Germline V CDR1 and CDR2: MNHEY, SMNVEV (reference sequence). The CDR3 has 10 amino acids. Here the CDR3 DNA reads TGTGCCAGCAGTTGGGGGAATCGTGGCTTC. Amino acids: CASSWGNRGF.

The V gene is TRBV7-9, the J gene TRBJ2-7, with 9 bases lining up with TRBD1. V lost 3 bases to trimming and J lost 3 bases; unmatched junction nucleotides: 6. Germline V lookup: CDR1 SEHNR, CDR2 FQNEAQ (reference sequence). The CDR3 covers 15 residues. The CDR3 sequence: CASSFLGQGNYEQYF. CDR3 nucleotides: TGTGCCAGCAGCTTTCTAGGACAGGGGAACTACGAGCAGTACTTC. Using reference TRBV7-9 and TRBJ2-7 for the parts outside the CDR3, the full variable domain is DTGVSQNPRHKITKRGQNVTFRCDPISEHNRLYWYRQTLGQGPEFLTYFQNEAQLEKSRLLSDRFSAERPKGSFSTLEIQRTEQGDSAMYLCASSFLGQGNYEQYFGPGTRLTVT.

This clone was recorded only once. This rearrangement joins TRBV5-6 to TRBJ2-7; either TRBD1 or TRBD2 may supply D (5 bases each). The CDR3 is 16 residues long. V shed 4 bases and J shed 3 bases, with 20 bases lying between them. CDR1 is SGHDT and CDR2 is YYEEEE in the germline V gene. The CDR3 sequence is CASSRSGTRKGYEQYF. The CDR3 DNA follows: TGTGCCAGCAGCCGATCCGGGACCCGGAAGGGCTACGAGCAGTACTTC.

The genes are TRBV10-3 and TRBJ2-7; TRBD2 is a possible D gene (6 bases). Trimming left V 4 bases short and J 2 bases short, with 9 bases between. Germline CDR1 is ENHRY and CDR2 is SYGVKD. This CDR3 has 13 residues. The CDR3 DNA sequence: TGTGCCATCAGTGTGGGCGGGACCTACGAGCAGTACTTC. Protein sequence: CAISVGGTYEQYF.

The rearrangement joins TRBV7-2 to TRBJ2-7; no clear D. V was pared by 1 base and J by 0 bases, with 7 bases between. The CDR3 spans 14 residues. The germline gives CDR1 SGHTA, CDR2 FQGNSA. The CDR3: CASSLGSDSYEQYF. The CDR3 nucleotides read TGTGCCAGCAGCTTAGGTTCCGACTCCTACGAGCAGTACTTC.

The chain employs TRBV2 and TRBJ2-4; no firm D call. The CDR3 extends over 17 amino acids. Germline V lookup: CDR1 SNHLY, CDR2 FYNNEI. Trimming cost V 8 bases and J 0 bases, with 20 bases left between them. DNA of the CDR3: TGTGCCAGCTCCCCGCCCTCAGGTCTCCTAGCCAAAAACATTCAGTACTTC. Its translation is CASSPPSGLLAKNIQYF.

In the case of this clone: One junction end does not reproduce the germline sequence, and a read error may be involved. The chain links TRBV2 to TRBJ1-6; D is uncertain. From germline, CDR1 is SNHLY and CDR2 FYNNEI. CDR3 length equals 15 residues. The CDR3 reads CASSPTAAYSSPLHF. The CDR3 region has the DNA TGTGCCAGCAGTCCAACAGCAGCTTATAGTTCACCCCTCCACTTT.

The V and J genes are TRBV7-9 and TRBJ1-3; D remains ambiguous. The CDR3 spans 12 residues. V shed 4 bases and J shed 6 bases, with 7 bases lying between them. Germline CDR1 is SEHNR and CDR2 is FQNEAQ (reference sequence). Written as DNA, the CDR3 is TGTGCCAGCAGCTCTTTCACAAACACCATATATTTT. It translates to CASSSFTNTIYF.

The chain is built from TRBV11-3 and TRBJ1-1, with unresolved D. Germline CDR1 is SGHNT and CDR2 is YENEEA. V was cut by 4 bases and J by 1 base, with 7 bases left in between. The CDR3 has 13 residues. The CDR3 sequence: CASSSQQNTEAFF. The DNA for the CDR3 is TGTGCCAGCAGCTCCCAACAGAACACTGAAGCTTTCTTT.

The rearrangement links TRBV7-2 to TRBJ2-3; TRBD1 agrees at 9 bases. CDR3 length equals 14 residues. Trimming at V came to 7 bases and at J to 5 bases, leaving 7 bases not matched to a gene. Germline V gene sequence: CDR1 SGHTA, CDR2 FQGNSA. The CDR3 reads CASNRDRAVDTQYF. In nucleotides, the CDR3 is TGTGCCAGCAACCGGGACAGGGCAGTAGATACGCAGTATTTT. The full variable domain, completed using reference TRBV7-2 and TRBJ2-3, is GAGVSQSPSNKVTEKGKDVELRCDPISGHTALYWYRQSLGQGLEFLIYFQGNSAPDKSGLPSDRFSAERTGGSVSTLTIQRTQQEDSAVYLCASNRDRAVDTQYFGPGTRLTVL.

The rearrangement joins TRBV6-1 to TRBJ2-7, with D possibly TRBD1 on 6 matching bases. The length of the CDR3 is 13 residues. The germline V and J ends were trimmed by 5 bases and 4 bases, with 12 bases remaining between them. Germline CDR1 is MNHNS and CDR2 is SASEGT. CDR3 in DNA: TGTGCCAGCAGTCGGACAGCCGAATACGAGCAGTACTTC. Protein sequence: CASSRTAEYEQYF.

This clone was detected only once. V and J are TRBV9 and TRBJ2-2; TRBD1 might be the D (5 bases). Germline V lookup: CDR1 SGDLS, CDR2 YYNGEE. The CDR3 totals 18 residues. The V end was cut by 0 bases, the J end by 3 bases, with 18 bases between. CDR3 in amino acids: CASSVGDTPRQYTGELFF. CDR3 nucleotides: TGTGCCAGCAGCGTAGGAGACACCCCCCGACAGTACACCGGGGAGCTGTTTTTT.

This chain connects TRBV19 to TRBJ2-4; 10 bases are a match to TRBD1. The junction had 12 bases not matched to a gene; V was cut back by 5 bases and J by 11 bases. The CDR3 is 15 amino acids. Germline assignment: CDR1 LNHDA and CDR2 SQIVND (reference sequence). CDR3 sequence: CASSSPGQGWAFQYF. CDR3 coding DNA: TGTGCCAGTAGTTCACCGGGACAGGGGTGGGCATTTCAGTACTTC.

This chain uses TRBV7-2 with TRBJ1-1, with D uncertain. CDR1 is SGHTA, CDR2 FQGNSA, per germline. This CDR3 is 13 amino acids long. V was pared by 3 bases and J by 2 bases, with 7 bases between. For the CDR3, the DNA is TGTGCCAGCAGCTTTGCAGCTAACACTGAAGCTTTCTTT. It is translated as CASSFAANTEAFF.

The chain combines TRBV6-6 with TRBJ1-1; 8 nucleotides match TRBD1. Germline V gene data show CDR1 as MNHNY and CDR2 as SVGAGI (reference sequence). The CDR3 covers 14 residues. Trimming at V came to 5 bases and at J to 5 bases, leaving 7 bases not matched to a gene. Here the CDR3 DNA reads TGTGCCAGCAGTCCGGACAGGGATTATACTGAAGCTTTCTTT. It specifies CASSPDRDYTEAFF.

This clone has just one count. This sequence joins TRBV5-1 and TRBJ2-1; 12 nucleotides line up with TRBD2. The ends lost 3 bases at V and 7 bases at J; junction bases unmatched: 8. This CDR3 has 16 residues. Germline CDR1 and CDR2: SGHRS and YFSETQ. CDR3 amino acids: CASSSVLAGGVNEQFF. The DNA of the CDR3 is TGCGCCAGCAGCTCCGTACTAGCGGGGGGAGTTAATGAGCAGTTCTTC.

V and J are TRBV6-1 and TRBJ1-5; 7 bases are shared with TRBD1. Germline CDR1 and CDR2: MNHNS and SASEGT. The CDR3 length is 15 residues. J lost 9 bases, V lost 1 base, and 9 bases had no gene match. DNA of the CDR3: TGTGCCAGCAGTGAAGGAGGGACAGCTCTTTGGCCCCAGCATTTT. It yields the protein CASSEGGTALWPQHF.

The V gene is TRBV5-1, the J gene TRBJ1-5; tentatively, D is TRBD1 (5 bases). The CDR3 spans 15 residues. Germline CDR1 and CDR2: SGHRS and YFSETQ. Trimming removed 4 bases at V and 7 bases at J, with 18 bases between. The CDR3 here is CASSAFGHIGQPQHF. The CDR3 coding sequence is TGCGCCAGCAGCGCTTTTGGACACATTGGACAGCCCCAGCATTTT. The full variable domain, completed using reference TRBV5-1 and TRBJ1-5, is KAGVTQTPRYLIKTRGQQVTLSCSPISGHRSVSWYQQTPGQGLQFLFEYFSETQRNKGNFPGRFSGRQFSNSRSEMNVSTLELGDSALYLCASSAFGHIGQPQHFGDGTRLSIL.

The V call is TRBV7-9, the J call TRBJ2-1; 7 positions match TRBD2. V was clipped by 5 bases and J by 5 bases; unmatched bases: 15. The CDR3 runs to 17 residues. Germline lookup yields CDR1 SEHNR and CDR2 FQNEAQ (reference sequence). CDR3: CASSPSRLAGDNNEQFF. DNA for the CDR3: TGTGCCAGCAGCCCGTCGAGGTTGGCGGGGGATAACAATGAGCAGTTCTTC.

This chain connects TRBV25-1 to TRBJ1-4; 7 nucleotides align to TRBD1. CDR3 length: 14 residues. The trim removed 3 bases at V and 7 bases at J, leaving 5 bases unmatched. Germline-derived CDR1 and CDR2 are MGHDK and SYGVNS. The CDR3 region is CASSDNRGGEKLFF. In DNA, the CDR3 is TGTGCCAGCAGTGACAACAGGGGTGGTGAAAAACTGTTTTTT.